This TCR beta chain was sequenced in a study of T cells after yellow fever vaccination. Each CDR3 protein gets one entry after TCRdb re-called the 5' RACE reads with MiXCR. This table holds 50,000 to 60,000 distinct CDR3 sequences, about 6.3% found once. This clonotype was counted ten times or more. Germline V lookup: CDR1 LGHNA, CDR2 YNFKEQ. There are 15 residues in the CDR3. The V gene lost 0 bases and the J gene lost 6 bases, with 12 bases spanning the gap. The input for sequencing was CD8+ T cells not binding an NS4B(214-222) dextramer, sorted from PBMCs, taken about 49 days after the first yellow fever vaccination. V usage is TRBV4-2 and J usage is TRBJ1-5, with a tentative D call TRBD1 (5 bases). This clonotype originated in a man aged 18 to 30 who received the YFV17D yellow fever vaccine. This CDR3 reads CASSQDRGQGQPQHF. The CDR3 bases are TGTGCCAGCAGCCAAGATCGCGGGCAGGGTCAGCCCCAGCATTTT.